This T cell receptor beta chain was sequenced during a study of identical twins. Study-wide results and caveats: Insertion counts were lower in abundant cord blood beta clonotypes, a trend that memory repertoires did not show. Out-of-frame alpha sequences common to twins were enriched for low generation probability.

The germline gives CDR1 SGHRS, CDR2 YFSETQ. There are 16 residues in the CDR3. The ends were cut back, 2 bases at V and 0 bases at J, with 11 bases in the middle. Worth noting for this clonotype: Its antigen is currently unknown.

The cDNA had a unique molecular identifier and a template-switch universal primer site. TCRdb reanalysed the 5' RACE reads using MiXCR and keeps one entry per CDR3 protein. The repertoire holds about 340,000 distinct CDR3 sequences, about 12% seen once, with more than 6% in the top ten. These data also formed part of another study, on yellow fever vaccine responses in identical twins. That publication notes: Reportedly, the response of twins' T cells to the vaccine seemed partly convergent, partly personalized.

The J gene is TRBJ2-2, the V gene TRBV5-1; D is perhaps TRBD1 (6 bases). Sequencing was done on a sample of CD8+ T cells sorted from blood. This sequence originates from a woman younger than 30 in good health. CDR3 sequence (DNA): TGCGCCAGCAGCTTTTACAGGGCTACGAACACCGGGGAGCTGTTTTTT. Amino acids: CASSFYRATNTGELFF.